This T cell receptor (beta chain) was identified during a study of T-cell reconstitution after alpha-beta-depleted transplantation in children. Per germline, CDR1 MDHEN and CDR2 SYDVKM. The trim removed 5 bases at V and 5 bases at J, leaving 5 bases unmatched. CDR3 length: 15 amino acids. The sample holds many counts of this clonotype. Antigen: not known. Study-wide results and caveats: Reported findings indicate that, about two months after transplant, alpha-beta T cells came from several hundred expanded clones, which were derived from non-depleted graft cells. Elevated TCRbeta diversity at day 60 was traced, in some patients, to surviving recipient T cells and thymic progenitors. The authors attributed T-cell counts and diversity one year after transplant mostly to newly produced T cells.

As it was prepared, the TCRbeta library received unique molecular identifiers. TCRdb re-called the PCR reads through MiXCR, storing one row per CDR3 protein. The sample has 15,000 to 20,000 distinct CDR3 sequences; 4.5% to 6% are singletons. This TCR was recovered from a boy aged 5-17 years with acute lymphoblastic leukemia, due to receive a stem cell transplant. The sample consisted of PBMCs, taken before TCRalphabeta/CD19-depleted stem cell transplant. The chain is built from TRBV28 and TRBJ2-3; 12 positions match TRBD1. The CDR3 here is CASSAGQGAEDTQYF. DNA for the CDR3: TGTGCCAGCAGTGCGGGACAGGGGGCAGAAGATACGCAGTATTTT.